This T cell receptor (beta chain) was sequenced for a study of blood T cell repertoires in COVID-19. At the level of the study: Nucleic acid was either cDNA or gDNA, and it came from T cells, B-cell-depleted T cells, or PBMCs.

The table came from immunoSEQ multiplex PCR; TCRdb's copy has only in-frame clones and leaves some out. This table holds about 58,000 clones, under 80% found once. This CDR3 region has 14 residues. V was cut by 1 base and J by 4 bases, with 8 bases left in between. Per the germline V gene, CDR1 is MNHEY and CDR2 is SVGEGT. This chain joins TRBV6-2 or TRBV6-3 and TRBJ1-5; perhaps TRBD1 as D (5 bases). The TCR comes from a human donor in a cohort sampled during active COVID-19. Sequencing was carried out using peripheral blood. The CDR3 DNA follows: TGTGCCAGCAGTTACTGGGGCCTAAATCAGCCCCAGCATTTT. This translates into CASSYWGLNQPQHF.